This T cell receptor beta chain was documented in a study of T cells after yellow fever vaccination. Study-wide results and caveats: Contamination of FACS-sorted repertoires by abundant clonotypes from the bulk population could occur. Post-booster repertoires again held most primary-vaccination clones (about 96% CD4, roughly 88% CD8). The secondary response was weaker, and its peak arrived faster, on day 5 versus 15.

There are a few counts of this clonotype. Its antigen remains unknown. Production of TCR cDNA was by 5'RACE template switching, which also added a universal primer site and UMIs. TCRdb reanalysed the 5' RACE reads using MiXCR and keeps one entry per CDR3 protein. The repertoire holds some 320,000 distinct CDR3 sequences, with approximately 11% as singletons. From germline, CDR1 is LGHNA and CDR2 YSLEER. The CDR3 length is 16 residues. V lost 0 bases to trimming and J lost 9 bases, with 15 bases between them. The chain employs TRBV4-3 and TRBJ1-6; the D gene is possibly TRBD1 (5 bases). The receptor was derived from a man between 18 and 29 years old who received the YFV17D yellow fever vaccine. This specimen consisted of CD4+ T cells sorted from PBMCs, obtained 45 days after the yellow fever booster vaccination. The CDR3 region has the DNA TGCGCCAGCAGCCAAGATAGGGGAGGAGGCGGTTCACCCCTCCACTTT. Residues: CASSQDRGGGGSPLHF.